A single sample gave rise to the 3 T cell receptor beta chains below, sequenced in a study of blood T cells in healthy people across ages (dated by TCRdb to between 2014 and 2017). Libraries were prepared through 5' RACE. Sequenced on an Illumina HiSeq 2500. A second roughly 7 to 11 cycle PCR used a sample-barcoded 5' primer and a J-beta primer mix. The raw public data were reprocessed by TCRdb itself: fastp quality trimming at Q25, MiXCR clonotype calling, in-frame beta chains only. CDR3 protein sequences are deduplicated, and each keeps its most common genes and DNA. The sample profile shows under 1,100,000 distinct CDR3 sequences; almost 25% of them were found once. The ten largest clones take up around 0.75% of the sample. The same sample was also used in a study of T cells of mothers and their children.

Sample: blood. These receptors all stem from a girl aged 2-10 years in good health.

The V call is TRBV27, the J call TRBJ1-4; D perhaps matches TRBD1 (5 bases). Per germline, CDR1 MNHEY and CDR2 SMNVEV (reference sequence). The CDR3 is 15 amino acids. V was clipped by 6 bases and J by 7 bases, with 18 bases between them. CDR3 amino acids: CASRGSATAREKLFF. CDR3 coding DNA: TGTGCCAGCAGGGGATCCGCGACAGCGCGTGAAAAACTGTTTTTT.

This chain uses TRBV6-6 with TRBJ2-7; D is undetermined. CDR1 and CDR2 from the germline V gene are MNHNY and SVGAGI (reference sequence). The length of the CDR3 is 12 residues. V lost 5 bases and J lost 3, with 8 bases in between. CDR3 sequence: CASSVALYEQYF. The DNA for the CDR3 is TGTGCCAGCAGTGTCGCACTCTACGAGCAGTACTTC.

J is TRBJ2-3 and V is TRBV12-3 or TRBV12-4; tentatively, D is TRBD2 (6 bases). The CDR3 has 13 residues. The V end lost 6 bases, the J end lost 5 bases, and 12 bases lay between the germline ends. The CDR3: CASSPYGGDTQYF. CDR3 in DNA: TGTGCCAGCAGCCCCTACGGGGGAGATACGCAGTATTTT.